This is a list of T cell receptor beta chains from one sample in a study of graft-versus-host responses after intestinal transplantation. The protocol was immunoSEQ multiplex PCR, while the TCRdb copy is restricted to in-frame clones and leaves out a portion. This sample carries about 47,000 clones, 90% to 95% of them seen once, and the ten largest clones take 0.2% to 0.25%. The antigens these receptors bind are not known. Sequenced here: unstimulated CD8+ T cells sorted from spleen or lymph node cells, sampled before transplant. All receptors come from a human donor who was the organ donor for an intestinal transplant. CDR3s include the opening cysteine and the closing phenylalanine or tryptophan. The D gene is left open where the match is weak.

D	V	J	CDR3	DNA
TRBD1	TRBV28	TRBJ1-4	CASYRGGKEKLFF	TGTGCCTCCTACAGGGGAGGGAAGGAAAAACTGTTTTTT
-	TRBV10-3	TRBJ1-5	CAISDSVDSNQPQHF	TGTGCCATCAGTGATAGTGTTGATAGCAATCAGCCCCAGCATTTT
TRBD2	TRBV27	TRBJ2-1	CASSLTSGGNEQFF	TGTGCCAGCAGTTTGACTAGCGGGGGTAATGAGCAGTTCTTC
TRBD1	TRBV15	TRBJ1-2	CATSRDRTGYGYTF	TGTGCCACCAGCAGAGATAGGACAGGCTATGGCTACACCTTC
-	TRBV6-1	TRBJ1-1	CASSESGTEAFF	TGTGCCAGCAGTGAATCGGGGACTGAAGCTTTCTTT
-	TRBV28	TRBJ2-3	CASSFGSSTDTQYF	TGTGCCAGCAGTTTCGGGAGTAGCACAGATACGCAGTATTTT
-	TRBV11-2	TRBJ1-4	CASSPLFGGAISEKLFF	TGTGCCAGCAGCCCGCTATTTGGTGGCGCGATAAGTGAAAAACTGTTTTTT
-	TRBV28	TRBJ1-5	CASSFQGLQPQHF	TGTGCCAGCAGTTTCCAGGGGCTTCAGCCCCAGCATTTT
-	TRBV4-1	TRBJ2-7	CASSQDEATLDEQYF	TGCGCCAGCAGCCAAGATGAGGCCACCCTGGACGAGCAGTACTTC
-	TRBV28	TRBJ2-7	CASSPRTTAWSYEQYF	TGTGCCAGCAGTCCAAGGACCACCGCATGGTCCTACGAGCAGTACTTC
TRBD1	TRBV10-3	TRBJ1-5	CAIGQVGNQPQHF	TGTGCCATCGGACAGGTTGGGAATCAGCCCCAGCATTTT